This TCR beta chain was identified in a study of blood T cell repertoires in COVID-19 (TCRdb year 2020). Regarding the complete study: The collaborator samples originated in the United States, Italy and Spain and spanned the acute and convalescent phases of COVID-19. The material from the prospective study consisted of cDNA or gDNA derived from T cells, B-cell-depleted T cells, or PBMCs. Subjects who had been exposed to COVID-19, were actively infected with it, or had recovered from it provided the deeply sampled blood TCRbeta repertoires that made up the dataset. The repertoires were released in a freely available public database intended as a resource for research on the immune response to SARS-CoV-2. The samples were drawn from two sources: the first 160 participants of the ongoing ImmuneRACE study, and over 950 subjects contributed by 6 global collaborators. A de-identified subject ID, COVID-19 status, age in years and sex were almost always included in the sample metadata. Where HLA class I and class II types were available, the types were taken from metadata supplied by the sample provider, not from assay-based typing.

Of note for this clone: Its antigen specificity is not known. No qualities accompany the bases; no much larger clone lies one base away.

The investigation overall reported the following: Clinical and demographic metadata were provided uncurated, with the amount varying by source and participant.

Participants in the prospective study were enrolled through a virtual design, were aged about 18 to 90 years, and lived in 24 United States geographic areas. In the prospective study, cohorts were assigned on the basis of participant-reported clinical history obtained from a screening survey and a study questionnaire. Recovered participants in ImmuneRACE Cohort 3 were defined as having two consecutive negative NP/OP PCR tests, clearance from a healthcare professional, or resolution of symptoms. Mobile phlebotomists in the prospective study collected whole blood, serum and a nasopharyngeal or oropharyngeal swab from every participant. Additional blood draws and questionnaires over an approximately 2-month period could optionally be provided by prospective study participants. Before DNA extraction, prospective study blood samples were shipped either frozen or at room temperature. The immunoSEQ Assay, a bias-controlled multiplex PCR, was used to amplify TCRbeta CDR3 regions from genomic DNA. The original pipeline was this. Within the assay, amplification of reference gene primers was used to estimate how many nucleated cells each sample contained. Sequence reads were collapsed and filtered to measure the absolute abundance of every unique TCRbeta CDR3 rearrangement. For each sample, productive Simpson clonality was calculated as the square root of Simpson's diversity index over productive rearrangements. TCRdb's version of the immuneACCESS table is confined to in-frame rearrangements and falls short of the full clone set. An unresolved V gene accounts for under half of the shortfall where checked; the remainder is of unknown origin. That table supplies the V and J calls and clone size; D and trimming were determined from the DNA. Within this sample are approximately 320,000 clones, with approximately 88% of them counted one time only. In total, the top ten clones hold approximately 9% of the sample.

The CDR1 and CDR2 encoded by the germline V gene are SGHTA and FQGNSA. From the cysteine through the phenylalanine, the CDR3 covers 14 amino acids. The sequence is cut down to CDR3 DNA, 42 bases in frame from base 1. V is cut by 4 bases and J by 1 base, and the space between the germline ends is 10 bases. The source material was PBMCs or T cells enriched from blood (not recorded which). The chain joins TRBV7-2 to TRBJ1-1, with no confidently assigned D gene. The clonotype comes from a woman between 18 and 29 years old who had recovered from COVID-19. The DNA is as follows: TGTGCCAGCAGCTGGAGGTCAGAGAACACTGAAGCTTTCTTT. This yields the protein CASSWRSENTEAFF.